These 19 T cell receptor beta chains were sequenced from one sample in a study of naive and memory T cell subsets. Study-level findings and limits: Especially in CD8 cells, naive repertoires contained a few larger clonotypes, possibly CD45RA-re-expressing memory cells.

Two oligonucleotides, mixed equimolar, formed the beta constant-region primer covering TRBC1 and TRBC2. Nested alpha and beta constant-region primers with the SP2 primer drove four PCR rounds on ligated cDNA. Using its own MiXCR run on the UMI-ligation and nested PCR reads, TCRdb lists one record per CDR3 protein. The repertoire holds about 100,000 distinct CDR3 sequences, with about 15% as singletons. What these receptors recognize is not known. The sequencing input was naive CD8+ T cells from blood. These receptors all come from a human donor in good health.

This chain joins TRBV4-3 and TRBJ2-3; perhaps TRBD2 as D (5 bases). The V end was cut by 0 bases, the J end by 2 bases, with 9 bases between. The germline gives CDR1 LGHNA, CDR2 YSLEER. The CDR3 is 15 amino acids. The CDR3: CASSQELALTDTQYF. The CDR3 bases are TGCGCCAGCAGCCAAGAGCTAGCTCTCACAGATACGCAGTATTTT.

This clonotype occurred a few times. The rearrangement links TRBV25-1 to TRBJ2-7; 8 bases agree with TRBD1. Germline V gene lookup returns CDR1 MGHDK and CDR2 SYGVNS. V trimming: 3 bases; J trimming: 3 bases; junction bases outside the gene matches: 7. CDR3 length: 15 amino acids. CDR3 sequence reads: CASSEPGQGIYEQYF. The CDR3 region has the DNA TGTGCCAGCAGTGAGCCCGGACAGGGAATCTACGAGCAGTACTTC.

This clonotype appeared a few times. The chain couples TRBV27 to TRBJ2-7; TRBD1 aligns across 7 bases. J lost 5 bases, V lost 9 bases, and 10 bases had no gene match. The CDR3 consists of 13 residues. Per germline, CDR1 MNHEY and CDR2 SMNVEV (reference sequence). The CDR3 DNA sequence: TGTGCCAGTTCAAGACAGGGTTTCAACGAGCAGTACTTC. Translating it yields CASSRQGFNEQYF.

CDR3 nucleotides: TGTGCCAGCAGCCAACGTGGGAATGAGCAGTTCTTC. Translation: CASSQRGNEQFF. The V gene is TRBV4-2, the J gene TRBJ2-1, with D uncertain. The CDR3 consists of 12 residues. Trimming shortened V by 2 bases and J by 7 bases, and 6 bases separated the two germline ends. Germline V CDR1 and CDR2: LGHNA, YNFKEQ.

This clonotype has more than one count but fewer than ten. The J gene is TRBJ2-5, the V gene TRBV7-3; possibly TRBD2 for D (7 bases). The germline V gene has CDR1 SGHTA and CDR2 FQGTGA. The CDR3 extends over 14 amino acids. V lost 4 bases and J 5 bases, leaving 14 bases between the germline ends. CDR3 in amino acids: CASSSTGGPETQYF. DNA for the CDR3: TGTGCCAGCAGCTCGACGGGGGGCCCGGAGACCCAGTACTTC.

This clonotype has at least ten counts. The rearrangement joins TRBV20-1 to TRBJ2-7, with D maybe TRBD1 (6 bases). The CDR3 is 12 residues long. Germline V gene lookup returns CDR1 DFQATT and CDR2 SNEGSKA (reference sequence). The V gene lost 6 bases and the J gene lost 3 bases, with 12 bases spanning the gap. DNA of the CDR3: TGCAGTGCCACGGGACATAGCTACGAGCAGTACTTC. This codes for CSATGHSYEQYF.

This clonotype has only a few counts. The V gene is TRBV2, the J gene TRBJ2-2; D unclear. V shed 7 bases and J shed 0 bases, with 12 bases lying between them. Looked up from germline, CDR1 is SNHLY and CDR2 is FYNNEI. This CDR3 has 15 residues. Here the CDR3 DNA reads TGTGCCAGCACTGTAGCACACGCGAACACCGGGGAGCTGTTTTTT. This sequence encodes CASTVAHANTGELFF.

J is TRBJ1-5 and V is TRBV13; D is undetermined. There are 14 residues in the CDR3. V gave up 2 bases and J gave up 3 bases, with 8 bases separating them. CDR1 and CDR2 from the germline V gene are PRHDT and FYEKMQ (reference sequence). CDR3 nucleotides: TGTGCCAGCAGCTTACGAGGGTTCAATCAGCCCCAGCATTTT. It translates to CASSLRGFNQPQHF.

A few counts support this clonotype. The chain couples TRBV7-9 to TRBJ2-7, with D possibly being TRBD1 (5 bases). The germline V gene has CDR1 SEHNR and CDR2 FQNEAQ (reference sequence). The germline V and J ends were trimmed by 5 bases and 2 bases, with 10 bases remaining between them. The CDR3 has 13 residues. Here the CDR3 DNA reads TGTGCCAGCAGCATAAGGGGTACCTACGAGCAGTACTTC. Amino acid sequence: CASSIRGTYEQYF.

The V gene is TRBV5-6, the J gene TRBJ2-5; D unclear. V gave up 0 bases and J gave up 2 bases, with 11 bases separating them. From germline, CDR1 is SGHDT and CDR2 YYEEEE. The CDR3 loop spans 15 amino acids. Here the CDR3 reads CASSLGLALQETQYF. For the CDR3, the DNA is TGTGCCAGCAGCTTGGGGTTAGCCTTGCAAGAGACCCAGTACTTC.

This clonotype has ten or more counts. The chain employs TRBV28 and TRBJ2-3, with 8 bases identical to TRBD1. The junction had 3 bases not matched to a gene; V was cut back by 6 bases and J by 4 bases. This CDR3 spans 13 amino acids. Per the germline V gene, CDR1 is MDHEN and CDR2 is SYDVKM. The CDR3 sequence is CASSSGGPDTQYF. The CDR3 region has the DNA TGTGCCAGCAGCTCAGGGGGCCCAGATACGCAGTATTTT.

In the case of this clonotype: This may be a read error: a much more frequent sequence differs by one nucleotide. The chain uses TRBV3-1 and TRBJ1-1; D is perhaps TRBD1 (6 bases). Germline CDR1 LGHDT, CDR2 YNNKEL (reference sequence). The CDR3 is made up of 14 amino acids. CDR3 residues: CSSSQGQLNTEAFF. CDR3 bases: TGTTCCAGCAGCCAAGGACAGTTGAACACTGAAGCTTTCTTT.

The chain couples TRBV24-1 to TRBJ2-1; 8 positions agree with TRBD2. Trimming removed 2 bases from V and 10 bases from J; junction bases left unmatched: 9. Germline CDR1 is KGHDR and CDR2 is SFDVKD. There are 15 residues in the CDR3. CDR3 amino acids: CATSDSGLATWEQFF. CDR3 sequence (DNA): TGTGCCACCAGTGATTCCGGACTAGCCACTTGGGAGCAGTTCTTC.

V is TRBV7-8 and J is TRBJ2-3, with D tentatively TRBD1 (6 bases). The CDR3 runs 16 residues. Germline CDR1 reads SGHVS; CDR2 reads FQNEAQ. The V and J ends lost 1 base and 2 bases respectively, with 13 bases between them. This chain's CDR3 is CASSLVGAPLTDTQYF. The CDR3 DNA is TGTGCCAGCAGCTTAGTGGGGGCTCCACTCACAGATACGCAGTATTTT. Based on the CDR3 plus reference TRBV7-8 and TRBJ2-3, the full variable domain is GAGVSQSPRYKVAKRGQDVALRCDPISGHVSLFWYQQALGQGPEFLTYFQNEAQLDKSGLPSDRFFAERPEGSVSTLKIQRTQQEDSAVYLCASSLVGAPLTDTQYFGPGTRLTVL.

This clonotype was counted only a few times. V usage is TRBV18 and J usage is TRBJ2-5; D is tentatively TRBD1 or TRBD2 (5 bases each). Per germline, CDR1 KGHSH and CDR2 LQKENI. Trimming pared 2 bases from V and 3 bases from J, leaving 10 bases between. The CDR3 extends over 14 amino acids. The CDR3 DNA sequence: TGTGCCAGCTCACCAATCTGGGGGAAAGAGACCCAGTACTTC. Its protein product is CASSPIWGKETQYF.

This clonotype was counted ten times or more. The chain is built from TRBV14 and TRBJ1-2, with no clear D. The CDR3 totals 13 residues. The germline gives CDR1 SGHDN, CDR2 FVKESK. V was cut by 4 bases and J by 4 bases, with 10 bases left in between. CDR3 loop: CASSPAGTYGYTF. The CDR3 nucleotides are TGTGCCAGCAGCCCAGCAGGTACCTATGGCTACACCTTC.

This clonotype was seen ten or more times. The chain joins TRBV4-3 to TRBJ2-7; tentatively, D is TRBD1 (5 bases). Germline CDR1 LGHNA, CDR2 YSLEER. The CDR3 totals 16 residues. The V end was cut by 1 base, the J end by 1 base, with 14 bases between. Here the CDR3 DNA reads TGCGCCAGCAGCCAAGGGCGACAGACTCGGTCCTACGAGCAGTACTTC. Translating gives CASSQGRQTRSYEQYF.

In its sample, this clonotype was seen many times. The rearrangement uses TRBV13 and TRBJ1-6; TRBD1 aligns across 9 bases. Germline trimming cut 2 bases from V and 9 bases from J; bases unmatched to any gene: 8. Per germline, CDR1 PRHDT and CDR2 FYEKMQ (reference sequence). The CDR3 is 16 amino acids. CDR3 sequence: CASSLSTGGDGSPLHF. The DNA for the CDR3 is TGTGCCAGCAGCTTATCCACAGGGGGCGATGGTTCACCCCTCCACTTT.

This chain uses TRBV7-9 with TRBJ1-5, with 9 bases identical to TRBD1. The CDR3 has 16 residues. V lost 4 bases to trimming and J lost 5 bases; unmatched junction nucleotides: 9. Germline CDR1 reads SEHNR; CDR2 reads FQNEAQ (reference sequence). CDR3 loop: CASSSGQGTLHQPQHF. The CDR3 nucleotides read TGTGCCAGCAGCTCTGGACAGGGGACGTTACATCAGCCCCAGCATTTT.